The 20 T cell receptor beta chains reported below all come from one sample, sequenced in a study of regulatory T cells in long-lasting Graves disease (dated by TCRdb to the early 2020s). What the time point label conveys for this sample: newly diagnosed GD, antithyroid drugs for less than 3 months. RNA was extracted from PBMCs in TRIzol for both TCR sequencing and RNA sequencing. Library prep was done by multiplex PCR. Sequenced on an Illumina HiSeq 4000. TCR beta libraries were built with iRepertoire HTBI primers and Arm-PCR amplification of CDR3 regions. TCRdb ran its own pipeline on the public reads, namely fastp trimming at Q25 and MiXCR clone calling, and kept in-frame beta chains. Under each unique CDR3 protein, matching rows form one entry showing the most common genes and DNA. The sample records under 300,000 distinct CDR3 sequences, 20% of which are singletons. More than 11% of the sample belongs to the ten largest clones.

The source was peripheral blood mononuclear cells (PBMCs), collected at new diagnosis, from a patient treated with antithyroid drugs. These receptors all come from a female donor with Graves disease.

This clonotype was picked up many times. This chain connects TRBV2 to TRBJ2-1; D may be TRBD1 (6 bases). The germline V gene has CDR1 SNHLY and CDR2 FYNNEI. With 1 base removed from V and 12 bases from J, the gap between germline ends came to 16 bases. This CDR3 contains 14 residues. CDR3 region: CASSEDRDLRGQFF. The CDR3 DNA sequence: TGTGCCAGCAGTGAAGACAGGGACCTTAGAGGGCAGTTCTTC.

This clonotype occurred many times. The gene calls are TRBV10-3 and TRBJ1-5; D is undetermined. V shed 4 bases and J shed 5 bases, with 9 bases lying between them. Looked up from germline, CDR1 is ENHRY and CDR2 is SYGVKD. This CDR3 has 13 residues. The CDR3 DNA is TGTGCCATCAGTGCCGCCAAGGATCAGCCCCAGCATTTT. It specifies CAISAAKDQPQHF.

The CDR3 nucleotides are TGCGCCAGCAGTGAGCTGGAGAACACTGAAGCTTTCTTT. This codes for CASSELENTEAFF. The chain couples TRBV10-1 to TRBJ1-1; D call uncertain. V lost 2 bases, J lost 1 base, and 5 bases lay in between. The CDR3 sequence is 13 residues long. Germline V gene data show CDR1 as WNHNN and CDR2 as SYGVQD (reference sequence).

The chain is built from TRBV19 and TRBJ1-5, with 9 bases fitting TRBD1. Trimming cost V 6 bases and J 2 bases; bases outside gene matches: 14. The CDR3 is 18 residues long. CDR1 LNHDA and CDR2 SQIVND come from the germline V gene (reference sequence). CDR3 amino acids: CASRRKREQGAGNQPQHF. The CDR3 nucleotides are TGTGCCAGTAGACGAAAACGGGAACAGGGGGCCGGCAATCAGCCCCAGCATTTT.

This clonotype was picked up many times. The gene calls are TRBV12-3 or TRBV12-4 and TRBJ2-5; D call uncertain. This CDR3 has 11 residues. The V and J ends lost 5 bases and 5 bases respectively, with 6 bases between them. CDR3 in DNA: TGTGCCAGCAGTAGATCGGAGACCCAGTACTTC. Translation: CASSRSETQYF.

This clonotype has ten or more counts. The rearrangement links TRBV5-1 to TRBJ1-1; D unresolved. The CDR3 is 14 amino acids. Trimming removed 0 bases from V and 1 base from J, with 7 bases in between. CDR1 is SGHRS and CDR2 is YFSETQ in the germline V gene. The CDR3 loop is CASSLEGRNTEAFF. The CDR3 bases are TGCGCCAGCAGCTTGGAGGGTAGGAACACTGAAGCTTTCTTT.

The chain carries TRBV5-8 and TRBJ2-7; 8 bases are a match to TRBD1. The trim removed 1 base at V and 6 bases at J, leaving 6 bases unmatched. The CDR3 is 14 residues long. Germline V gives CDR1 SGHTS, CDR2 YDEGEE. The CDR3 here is CASSLPRQGSEQYF. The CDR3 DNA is TGTGCCAGCAGCTTGCCTCGACAGGGGAGCGAGCAGTACTTC.

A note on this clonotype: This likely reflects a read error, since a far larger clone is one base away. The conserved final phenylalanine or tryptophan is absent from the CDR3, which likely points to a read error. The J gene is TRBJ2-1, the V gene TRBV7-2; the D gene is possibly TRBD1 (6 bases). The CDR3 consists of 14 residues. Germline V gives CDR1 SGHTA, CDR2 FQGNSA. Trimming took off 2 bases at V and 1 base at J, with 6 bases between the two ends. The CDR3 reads CASSLQGSYNEQFI. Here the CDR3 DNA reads TGTGCCAGCAGCTTACAGGGGTCCTACAATGAGCAGTTCATC.

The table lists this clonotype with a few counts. CDR3 coding DNA: TGTGCCAGCAGCTCCGGGCGGACCTACGAGCAGTACTTC. It translates to CASSSGRTYEQYF. The J gene is TRBJ2-7, the V gene TRBV7-2; D not resolved. The length of the CDR3 is 13 residues. V was cut by 4 bases and J by 2 bases, with 9 bases left in between. CDR1 and CDR2 (germline): SGHTA, FQGNSA.

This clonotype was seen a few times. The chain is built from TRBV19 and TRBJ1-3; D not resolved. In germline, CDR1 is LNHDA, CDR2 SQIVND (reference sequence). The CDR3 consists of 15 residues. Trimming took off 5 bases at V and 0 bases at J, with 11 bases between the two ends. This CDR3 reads CASSGWTGSGNTIYF. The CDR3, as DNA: TGTGCCAGTAGTGGTTGGACCGGCTCTGGAAACACCATATATTTT.

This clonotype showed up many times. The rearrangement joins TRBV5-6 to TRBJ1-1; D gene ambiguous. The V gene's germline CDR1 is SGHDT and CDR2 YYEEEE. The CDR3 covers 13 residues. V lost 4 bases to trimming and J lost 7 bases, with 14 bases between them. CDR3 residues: CASSLLGPLEAFF. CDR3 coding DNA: TGTGCCAGCAGCCTCCTGGGCCCCCTTGAAGCTTTCTTT.

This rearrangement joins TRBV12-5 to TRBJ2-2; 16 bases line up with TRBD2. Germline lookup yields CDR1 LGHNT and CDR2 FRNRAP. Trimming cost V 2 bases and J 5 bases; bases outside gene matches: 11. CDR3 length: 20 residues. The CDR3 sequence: CASGLPPGLAGGPWTGELFF. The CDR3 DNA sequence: TGTGCTAGTGGTTTGCCGCCGGGACTAGCGGGAGGGCCGTGGACCGGGGAGCTGTTTTTT.

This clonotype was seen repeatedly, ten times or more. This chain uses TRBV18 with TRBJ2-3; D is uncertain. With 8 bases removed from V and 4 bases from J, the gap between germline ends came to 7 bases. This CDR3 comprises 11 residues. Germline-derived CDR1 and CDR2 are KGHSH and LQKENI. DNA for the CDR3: TGTGCCAGCAGCCCAGCAGATACGCAGTATTTT. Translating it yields CASSPADTQYF.

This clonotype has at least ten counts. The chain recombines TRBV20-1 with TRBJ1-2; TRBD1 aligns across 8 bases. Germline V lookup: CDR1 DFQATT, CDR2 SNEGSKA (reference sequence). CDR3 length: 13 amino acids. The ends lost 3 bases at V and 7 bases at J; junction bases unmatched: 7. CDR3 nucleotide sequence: TGCAGTGCTAGGAACGACAGGGGAGGTGGCTACACCTTC. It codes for CSARNDRGGGYTF.

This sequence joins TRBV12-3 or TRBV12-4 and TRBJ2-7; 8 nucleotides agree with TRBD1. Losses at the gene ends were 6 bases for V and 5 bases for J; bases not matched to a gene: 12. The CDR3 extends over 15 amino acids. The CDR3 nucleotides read TGTGCCAGCAGGTTCCGCTCGACAGGGGCGGACGAGCAGTACTTC. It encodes CASRFRSTGADEQYF.

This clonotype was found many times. CDR3 coding DNA: TGTGCCAGCAGTTATATCTCCGGGACAGATCATGGCTACACCTTC. This gives the protein CASSYISGTDHGYTF. The rearrangement uses TRBV6-5 and TRBJ1-2, with 7 bases matching TRBD1. V trimming: 3 bases; J trimming: 6 bases; junction bases outside the gene matches: 10. CDR1 and CDR2 from the germline V gene are MNHEY and SVGAGI. This CDR3 is 15 amino acids long.

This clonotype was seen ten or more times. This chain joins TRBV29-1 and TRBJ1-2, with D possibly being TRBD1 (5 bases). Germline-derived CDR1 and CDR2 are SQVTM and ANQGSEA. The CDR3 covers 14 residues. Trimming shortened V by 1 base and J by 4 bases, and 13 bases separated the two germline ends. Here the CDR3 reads CSVEGASGLYGYTF. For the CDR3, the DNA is TGCAGCGTTGAAGGGGCGTCGGGGCTCTATGGCTACACCTTC.

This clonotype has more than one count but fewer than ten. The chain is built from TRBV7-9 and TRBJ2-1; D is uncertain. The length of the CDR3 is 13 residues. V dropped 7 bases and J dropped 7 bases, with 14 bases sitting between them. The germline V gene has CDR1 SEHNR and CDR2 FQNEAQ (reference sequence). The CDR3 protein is CASTRDAKNEQFF. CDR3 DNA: TGTGCCAGCACCCGTGATGCAAAGAATGAGCAGTTCTTC. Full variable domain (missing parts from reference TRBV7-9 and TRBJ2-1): DTGVSQNPRHKITKRGQNVTFRCDPISEHNRLYWYRQTLGQGPEFLTYFQNEAQLEKSRLLSDRFSAERPKGSFSTLEIQRTEQGDSAMYLCASTRDAKNEQFFGPGTRLTVL.

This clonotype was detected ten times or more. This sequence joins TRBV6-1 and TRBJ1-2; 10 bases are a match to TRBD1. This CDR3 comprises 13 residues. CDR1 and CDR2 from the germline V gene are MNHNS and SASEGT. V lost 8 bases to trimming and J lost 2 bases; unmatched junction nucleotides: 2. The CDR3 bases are TGTGCCAGCTCGGACAGGGGGAACTATGGCTACACCTTC. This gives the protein CASSDRGNYGYTF.

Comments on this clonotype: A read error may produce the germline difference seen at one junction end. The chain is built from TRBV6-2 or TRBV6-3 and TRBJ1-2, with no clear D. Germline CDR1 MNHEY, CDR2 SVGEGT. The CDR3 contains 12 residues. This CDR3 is CASSYSGYGYAF. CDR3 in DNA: TGTGCCAGCAGTTACTCTGGATATGGCTACGCCTTC.